The 16 T cell receptor beta chains below all came from one sample that was sequenced in a study of blood T cells in healthy people across ages. Using a J-beta primer mix together with a sample-barcoded 5' primer, a second PCR was run for 7 to 11 cycles. TCRdb ran MiXCR on the 5' RACE reads and lists one entry per CDR3 protein. The sample has some 790,000 distinct CDR3 sequences; around 26% are singletons. The specimen was blood. These receptors came from a woman older than 75 in good health.

Ten or more counts support this clonotype. The chain links TRBV7-2 to TRBJ2-3, with 9 bases that match TRBD1. Germline CDR1 reads SGHTA; CDR2 reads FQGNSA. This CDR3 region has 14 residues. The trim removed 5 bases at V and 5 bases at J, leaving 5 bases unmatched. The CDR3 DNA reads as TGTGCCAGCAGCACACAGGGGGCGCGAGATACGCAGTATTTT. Protein product: CASSTQGARDTQYF.

Ten or more counts support this clonotype. The chain combines TRBV4-1 with TRBJ1-6; D might be TRBD1 (5 bases). Germline V lookup: CDR1 MGHRA, CDR2 YSYEKL. CDR3 length: 17 residues. Trimming stripped 6 bases from V and 0 bases from J, with 15 bases between. The CDR3 spells CASSPGRSSSYNSPLHF. CDR3 DNA: TGCGCCAGCAGTCCGGGACGGTCAAGCTCCTATAATTCACCCCTCCACTTT.

The sample holds a few counts of this clonotype. Given a much more abundant clone one base away, this may be a read error. The chain combines TRBV30 with TRBJ2-5, with a tentative D call TRBD1 (5 bases). The V end was cut by 1 base, the J end by 11 bases, with 14 bases between. The CDR3 has 12 amino acids. CDR1 GTSNPN and CDR2 SVGIG come from the germline V gene (reference sequence). CDR3 nucleotide sequence: TGTGCCTGGAGTGCATCAGGGTTAGAGCAGTACTTC. As protein: CAWSASGLEQYF.

Only a few counts were recorded for this clonotype. This chain joins TRBV12-3 or TRBV12-4 and TRBJ1-1; D remains unclear. CDR3 size: 11 residues. V was cut by 3 bases and J by 6 bases, with 5 bases left in between. The CDR3 bases are TGTGCCAGCAGTTTCGACGCTGAAGCTTTCTTT. Its protein product is CASSFDAEAFF.

Ten or more counts support this clonotype. The gene calls are TRBV6-2 or TRBV6-3 and TRBJ2-5, with TRBD1 as a possible D gene (6 bases). CDR1 is MNHEY, CDR2 SVGEGT, per germline. This CDR3 spans 16 amino acids. V was clipped by 2 bases and J by 3 bases, with 16 bases between them. The CDR3 DNA is TGTGCCAGCAGTTACAACTCACAGGGAGAAAAAGAGACCCAGTACTTC. This translates into CASSYNSQGEKETQYF.

The table lists this clonotype with many counts. V is TRBV20-1 and J is TRBJ1-2, with 7 positions matching TRBD1. CDR3 size: 13 residues. Germline V gene data show CDR1 as DFQATT and CDR2 as SNEGSKA (reference sequence). After removal of 6 bases from V and 3 bases from J, the junction contained 7 bases not matched to a gene. This chain's CDR3 is CSAAEDRHYGYTF. CDR3 nucleotides: TGCAGTGCGGCAGAGGACAGGCACTATGGCTACACCTTC.

This clonotype was detected many times. The gene calls are TRBV2 and TRBJ1-2, with TRBD1 matching 7 bases. Germline CDR1 reads SNHLY; CDR2 reads FYNNEI. The CDR3 runs to 12 residues. The junction had 6 bases not matched to a gene; V was cut back by 6 bases and J by 8 bases. DNA for the CDR3: TGTGCCAGCAGCAAACAGGGGAACGGCTACACCTTC. Translation: CASSKQGNGYTF.

This clonotype was recorded at least ten times. The rearrangement links TRBV29-1 to TRBJ2-5, with TRBD1 matching 8 bases. Germline-derived CDR1 and CDR2 are SQVTM and ANQGSEA. The CDR3 contains 13 residues. The V segment lost 6 bases and the J segment 2 bases; nucleotides outside the gene matches: 5. Here the CDR3 DNA reads TGCAGCGTGGCGGGACAGGCGCAAGAGACCCAGTACTTC. Translation: CSVAGQAQETQYF.

The chain joins TRBV20-1 to TRBJ2-5; no clear D gene. Germline loops: CDR1 DFQATT, CDR2 SNEGSKA (reference sequence). Between the trimmed V and J ends, which lost 0 bases and 1 base, there was a span of 9 bases. The CDR3 loop spans 14 amino acids. Here the CDR3 DNA reads TGCAGTGCTAGAGATCAGCCAGCCCAAGAGACCCAGTACTTC. Its protein product is CSARDQPAQETQYF.

The genes are TRBV6-2 or TRBV6-3 and TRBJ2-5, with TRBD1 as a possible D gene (6 bases). The ends were cut back, 7 bases at V and 13 bases at J, with 25 bases in the middle. This CDR3 spans 14 amino acids. CDR1 is MNHEY, CDR2 SVGEGT, per germline. CDR3 sequence reads: CASTSGHLYNERYF. CDR3 nucleotide sequence: TGTGCCAGCACTTCGGGACACCTCTACAATGAGCGGTACTTC.

This clonotype was seen only a few times. A much larger clone sits a single nucleotide away, making a read error possible. The chain recombines TRBV7-2 with TRBJ2-1; maybe TRBD2 (5 bases). This CDR3 spans 15 amino acids. The germline V gene has CDR1 SGHTA and CDR2 FQGNSA. V lost 5 bases, J lost 1 base, and 12 bases lay in between. The DNA of the CDR3 is TGTGCCAGCAGCCAACGAGTAGCGTCCTACAATGAGCAGTTCTTC. This gives the protein CASSQRVASYNEQFF.

This clonotype has a count of ten or more. This rearrangement joins TRBV20-1 to TRBJ2-1, with 12 bases that match TRBD1. The V and J ends lost 5 bases and 9 bases, in that order; junction bases with no gene match: 8. This CDR3 is 14 amino acids long. The germline V gene encodes CDR1 DFQATT and CDR2 SNEGSKA (reference sequence). The CDR3 is CSAARDRGLGEQFF. For the CDR3, the DNA is TGCAGTGCTGCTCGGGACAGGGGGCTAGGTGAGCAGTTCTTC.

This clonotype was observed many times. The V call is TRBV5-5, the J call TRBJ2-5; D unresolved. The ends were cut back, 0 bases at V and 2 bases at J, with 14 bases in the middle. Germline CDR1 is SGHKS and CDR2 is YYEKEE (reference sequence). This CDR3 region has 16 residues. This CDR3 reads CASSLDGILPQETQYF. Written as DNA, the CDR3 is TGTGCCAGCAGCTTGGACGGTATACTACCACAAGAGACCCAGTACTTC.

This clonotype has at least ten counts. Given a much more abundant clone one base away, this may be a read error. This sequence joins TRBV6-2 or TRBV6-3 and TRBJ2-7, with TRBD2 as a possible D gene (6 bases). This CDR3 contains 14 residues. Germline lookup yields CDR1 MNHEY and CDR2 SVGEGT. V lost 7 bases and J lost 0, with 13 bases in between. CDR3 sequence reads: CASIRDGSSYEQYF. CDR3 coding DNA: TGTGCCAGCATCCGGGACGGGAGCTCCTACGAGCAGTACTTC.

This clonotype was seen ten or more times. The V gene is TRBV6-5, the J gene TRBJ2-3; 11 bases map to TRBD2. The germline V gene encodes CDR1 MNHEY and CDR2 SVGAGI. Unmatched junction bases numbered 11, after V lost 6 bases and J lost 6 bases. The CDR3 covers 16 residues. The CDR3 coding sequence is TGTGCCAGCAGATTACTGTCTAGCGGGGGGATGGATACGCAGTATTTT. Amino acids: CASRLLSSGGMDTQYF.

This clonotype has a handful of counts. V is TRBV15 and J is TRBJ2-2, with D tentatively TRBD1 (6 bases). The CDR3 loop spans 13 amino acids. Germline lookup yields CDR1 LNHNV and CDR2 YYDKDF (reference sequence). Trimming left V 2 bases short and J 5 bases short, with 6 bases between. The CDR3 region has the DNA TGTGCCACCAGCAGAAGGGGGACCGGGGAGCTGTTTTTT. It specifies CATSRRGTGELFF.